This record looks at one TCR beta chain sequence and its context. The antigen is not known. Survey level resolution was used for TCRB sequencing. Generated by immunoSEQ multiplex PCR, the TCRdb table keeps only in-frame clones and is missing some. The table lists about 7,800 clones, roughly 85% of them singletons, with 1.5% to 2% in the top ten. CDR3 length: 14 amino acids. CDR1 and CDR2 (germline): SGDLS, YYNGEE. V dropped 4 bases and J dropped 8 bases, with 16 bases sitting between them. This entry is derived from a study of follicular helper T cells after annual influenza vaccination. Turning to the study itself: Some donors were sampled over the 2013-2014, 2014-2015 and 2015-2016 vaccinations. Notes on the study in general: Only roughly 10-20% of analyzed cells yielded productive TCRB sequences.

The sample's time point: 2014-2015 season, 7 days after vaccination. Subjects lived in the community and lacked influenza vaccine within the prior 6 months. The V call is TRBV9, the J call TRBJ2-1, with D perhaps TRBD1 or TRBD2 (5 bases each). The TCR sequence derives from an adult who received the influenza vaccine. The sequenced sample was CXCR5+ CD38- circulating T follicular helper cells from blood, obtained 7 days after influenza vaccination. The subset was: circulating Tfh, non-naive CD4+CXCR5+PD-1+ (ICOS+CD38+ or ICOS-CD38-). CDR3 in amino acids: CASSNRDQTDEQFF. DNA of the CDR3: TGTGCCAGCAGCAACCGGGACCAAACCGATGAGCAGTTCTTC.